Below, 8 T cell receptor beta chains from the same sample are listed, as sequenced in a study of metastatic and nonmetastatic thyroid tumors. TCRdb re-processed the PCR reads through MiXCR. The sample contains tens of thousands of clones, roughly 3.9% of which appear only once. All patients were treatment-naive before thyroid surgery. Sequencing input: blood. All receptors come from a female donor with papillary thyroid cancer or a benign thyroid nodule (not recorded which). Some clones in this sample may be carry-over from other donors' samples.

This chain connects TRBV6-8 to TRBJ1-2; D remains unclear. CDR3 length equals 13 residues. The ends were cut back, 5 bases at V and 3 bases at J, with 10 bases in the middle. The germline gives CDR1 MNHGY, CDR2 SAAAGT. The CDR3 DNA reads as TGTGCCAGCAGTCAAACCAGTCACTATGGCTACACCTTC. Residues: CASSQTSHYGYTF.

This clone has a handful of counts. Relative to the germline gene, one junction end is altered; a read error may explain this. J is TRBJ2-5 and V is TRBV27, with unresolved D. The CDR3 sequence is 14 residues long. Germline-derived CDR1 and CDR2 are MNHEY and SMNVEV (reference sequence). CDR3: CVSSLFGRQETQHF. Written as DNA, the CDR3 is TGTGTCAGCAGTTTATTTGGGCGGCAAGAGACCCAGCACTTC.

In this sample, this clone is medium-sized (0.01 to 0.1%). This sequence joins TRBV6-1 and TRBJ2-3, with a tentative D call TRBD2 (6 bases). V gave up 10 bases and J gave up 3 bases, with 20 bases separating them. CDR1 and CDR2 (germline): MNHNS, SASEGT. CDR3 length: 15 residues. CDR3 nucleotide sequence: TGTGCCACCCGTCACAGCCCTGGGAGGACAGATACGCAGTATTTT. Translated, it gives CATRHSPGRTDTQYF.

This clone came up many times. The V and J genes are TRBV11-2 and TRBJ2-5; D unresolved. The V end was cut by 5 bases, the J end by 3 bases, with 4 bases between. Germline CDR1 reads SGHAT; CDR2 reads FQNNGV. The CDR3 contains 11 residues. CDR3 in DNA: TGTGCCAGCAGCGCCGAAGAGACCCAGTACTTC. Amino acid sequence: CASSAEETQYF. The complete variable domain, with remaining parts taken from reference TRBV11-2 and TRBJ2-5, reads EAGVAQSPRYKIIEKRQSVAFWCNPISGHATLYWYQQILGQGPKLLIQFQNNGVVDDSQLPKDRFSAERLKGVDSTLKIQPAKLEDSAVYLCASSAEETQYFGPGTRLLVL.

In regard to this clone: The CDR3 carries no conserved terminal phenylalanine or tryptophan, so it likely arises from a read error. The rearrangement uses TRBV28 and TRBJ2-5; D tentatively fits TRBD1 or TRBD2 (5 bases each). V gave up 7 bases and J gave up 0 bases, with 18 bases separating them. Germline V CDR1 and CDR2: MDHEN, SYDVKM. The CDR3 is 16 amino acids. CDR3 amino acids: CASIPDKGRDQETQYL. Written as DNA, the CDR3 is TGTGCCAGCATTCCGGACAAGGGGCGGGACCAAGAGACCCAGTACCTC.

In this sample, this clone turned up many times. The same CDR3 arises from other DNA sequences in this sample as well. The chain uses TRBV7-9 and TRBJ1-2, with D unresolved. The V end lost 3 bases, the J end lost 1 base, and 9 bases lay between the germline ends. The CDR3 covers 14 residues. CDR1 is SEHNR and CDR2 is FQNEAQ in the germline V gene (reference sequence). Here the CDR3 DNA reads TGTGCCAGCAGCTTCGCGGACGGTAACTATGGCTACACCTTC. It yields the protein CASSFADGNYGYTF.

This clone has a count of ten or more. The rearrangement joins TRBV27 to TRBJ2-5; D is possibly TRBD1 (6 bases). Germline values: CDR1 MNHEY, CDR2 SMNVEV (reference sequence). Trimming took 5 bases from V and 5 from J, leaving 12 bases between them. This CDR3 has 13 amino acids. The CDR3 DNA reads TGTGCCAGCAGTCCAGGGGTCCCGGAGACCCAGTACTTC. Its protein is CASSPGVPETQYF.

V usage is TRBV6-1 and J usage is TRBJ2-1; D is unresolved. CDR1 and CDR2 (germline): MNHNS, SASEGT. The CDR3 runs to 11 residues. The CDR3 sequence is CAVRSYNEQFF. Here the CDR3 DNA reads TGTGCTGTCCGCTCCTACAATGAGCAGTTCTTC.